This is a list of T cell receptor beta chains from one sample in a study of OX40 agonist ivuxolimab in advanced cancers. TCRdb's table, derived via immunoSEQ multiplex PCR, lists solely in-frame clones and lacks some. The sample has around 90,000 clones, around nine tenths seen once. Specimen: CD4+ or CD8+ T cells sorted from blood, collected in a trial of the OX40 agonist ivuxolimab. These receptors originate from an adult with an advanced solid tumor such as melanoma, head and neck, liver or kidney cancer. Each CDR3 is given with its conserved first and last residue. The D gene is left open where the match is weak. Clone size, where shown, is once, few, many, or a class for clones that have expanded.

clone size: once
J gene: TRBJ2-1
D gene: TRBD1
V gene: TRBV29-1
CDR3 protein: CSAATGEQFF
CDR3 DNA: TGCAGCGCAGCGACAGGGGAGCAGTTCTTC

clone size: .
J gene: TRBJ2-3
D gene: TRBD1
V gene: TRBV7-2
CDR3 protein: CASSLASGTGTSSTQYF
CDR3 DNA: TGTGCCAGCAGCTTAGCGTCGGGGACAGGGACCTCATCTACGCAGTATTTT

clone size: .
J gene: TRBJ1-4
D gene: .
V gene: TRBV7-2
CDR3 protein: CASSFYGGMPFF
CDR3 DNA: TGTGCCAGCAGCTTCTACGGAGGGATGCCGTTTTTT

clone size: once
J gene: TRBJ2-7
D gene: TRBD1
V gene: TRBV5-1
CDR3 protein: CASTLDRVGYEQYF
CDR3 DNA: TGCGCCAGCACCCTTGACAGGGTTGGGTACGAGCAGTACTTC

clone size: .
J gene: TRBJ1-2
D gene: .
V gene: TRBV20-1
CDR3 protein: CSASTVPGYTF
CDR3 DNA: TGCAGTGCGTCCACAGTCCCCGGCTACACCTTC

clone size: .
J gene: TRBJ2-4
D gene: .
V gene: TRBV7-5
CDR3 protein: CARSPFRDRAKNIQYF
CDR3 DNA: TGTGCCAGAAGCCCGTTCCGGGACAGGGCAAAAAACATTCAGTACTTC

clone size: once
J gene: TRBJ2-3
D gene: .
V gene: TRBV9
CDR3 protein: CASSVAVLGDTQYF
CDR3 DNA: TGTGCCAGCAGCGTAGCGGTGTTAGGGGATACGCAGTATTTT

clone size: .
J gene: TRBJ2-5
D gene: TRBD1
V gene: TRBV7-7
CDR3 protein: CASSLQGAGETQYF
CDR3 DNA: TGTGCTAGCAGCTTACAGGGGGCGGGAGAGACCCAGTACTTC

clone size: .
J gene: TRBJ1-1
D gene: TRBD1
V gene: TRBV7-2
CDR3 protein: CAQGGVGNTEAFF
CDR3 DNA: TGTGCCCAGGGGGGGGTCGGGAACACTGAAGCTTTCTTT

clone size: few
J gene: TRBJ2-7
D gene: TRBD2
V gene: TRBV7-8
CDR3 protein: CASSPRLAPYEQYF
CDR3 DNA: TGTGCCAGCAGCCCAAGACTAGCCCCCTACGAGCAGTACTTC

clone size: .
J gene: TRBJ2-7
D gene: .
V gene: TRBV14
CDR3 protein: CASSQTSLESYEQYF
CDR3 DNA: TGTGCCAGCAGCCAAACTAGCCTCGAATCCTACGAGCAGTACTTC

clone size: .
J gene: TRBJ2-7
D gene: .
V gene: TRBV7-9
CDR3 protein: CASSQGTGSNEQYF
CDR3 DNA: TGTGCCAGCAGCCAGGGTACAGGGAGTAACGAGCAGTACTTC

clone size: .
J gene: TRBJ2-3
D gene: TRBD2
V gene: TRBV27
CDR3 protein: CASTSPSGGTDTQYF
CDR3 DNA: TGTGCCAGCACCTCACCTAGCGGAGGCACAGATACGCAGTATTTT

clone size: .
J gene: TRBJ2-5
D gene: TRBD2
V gene: TRBV11-2
CDR3 protein: CASSPVAGKETQYF
CDR3 DNA: TGTGCCAGCAGCCCTGTAGCGGGGAAAGAGACCCAGTACTTC

clone size: .
J gene: TRBJ1-2
D gene: .
V gene: TRBV27
CDR3 protein: CASSLSRLDYGYTF
CDR3 DNA: TGTGCCAGCAGTTTATCTAGGTTGGACTATGGCTACACCTTC

clone size: .
J gene: TRBJ2-5
D gene: .
V gene: TRBV6-5
CDR3 protein: CASGRGQRGKTQYF
CDR3 DNA: TGTGCCAGCGGCAGGGGACAGCGGGGGAAGACCCAGTACTTC

clone size: .
J gene: TRBJ1-2
D gene: .
V gene: TRBV28
CDR3 protein: CASSFKASYYGYTF
CDR3 DNA: TGTGCCAGCAGTTTTAAGGCCTCGTACTATGGCTACACCTTC

clone size: .
J gene: TRBJ2-5
D gene: .
V gene: TRBV7-8
CDR3 protein: CASSLGLVVGQETQYF
CDR3 DNA: TGTGCCAGCAGCTTAGGGCTAGTAGTGGGCCAAGAGACCCAGTACTTC

clone size: .
J gene: TRBJ2-1
D gene: .
V gene: TRBV7-9
CDR3 protein: CASSLGYRGSYNEQFF
CDR3 DNA: TGTGCCAGCAGCTTGGGCTATCGGGGCTCCTACAATGAGCAGTTCTTC

clone size: .
J gene: TRBJ2-3
D gene: TRBD2
V gene: TRBV5-1
CDR3 protein: CASRPGTSGRSGGDTQYF
CDR3 DNA: TGCGCCAGCAGACCGGGGACTAGCGGGAGGTCCGGTGGAGATACGCAGTATTTT

clone size: .
J gene: TRBJ1-2
D gene: .
V gene: TRBV28
CDR3 protein: CASRSPIDYGYTF
CDR3 DNA: TGTGCCAGCAGATCCCCCATCGACTATGGCTACACCTTC

clone size: .
J gene: TRBJ1-1
D gene: .
V gene: TRBV5-1
CDR3 protein: CASSLSRVTNTEAFF
CDR3 DNA: TGCGCCAGCAGCTTGTCCAGGGTGACGAACACTGAAGCTTTCTTT

clone size: .
J gene: TRBJ1-1
D gene: TRBD1
V gene: TRBV6-5
CDR3 protein: CASSVTGGTAEAFF
CDR3 DNA: TGTGCCAGCAGTGTGACAGGGGGGACCGCTGAAGCTTTCTTT

clone size: .
J gene: TRBJ2-6
D gene: .
V gene: TRBV30
CDR3 protein: CAWKGSNSGANVLTF
CDR3 DNA: TGTGCCTGGAAGGGATCTAACTCTGGGGCCAACGTCCTGACTTTC